This T cell receptor beta chain derives from a study of T-cell memory formation after mild COVID-19 (dated by TCRdb to the early 2020s). Notes on the research overall: TCR sequence clusters from the two donors were largely donor specific. In a couple of donors, T-cell clones that expanded and contracted after mild COVID-19 were tracked by sequencing TCRalpha and TCRbeta repertoires over time. Two young, previously healthy adult volunteers made up the cohort, one male and one female.

Ficoll-Paque density gradient centrifugation was the method used to isolate PBMCs. As regards this clonotype: What antigen it recognizes has not been identified. Base qualities are not recorded, but no much larger clone differs from it by a single base.

General study outcomes and caveats: Only a couple of mild cases were covered by the study, and larger cohorts that include severe cases with pre-infection samples were considered necessary. Balanced CD4/CD8 phenotypes were observed for clones contracting from day 15 to 85, whereas a bias towards CD4+ was observed for a second wave of clones expanding from day 15 to 37. Some responding clones were found in pre-infection memory, which suggests that pre-existing cross-reactive memory T cells took part in the SARS-CoV-2 response. Contracting CD4+ clones appeared mostly in the CM and EM memory subsets, whereas CD8+ clones were enriched in EMRA. Whether the second-wave clones peaking on day 37 were SARS-CoV-2 specific was not confirmed.

TCRdb names Illumina NovaSeq 6000 as the instrument used. Using 5'RACE with constant-segment primers, TCRalpha and TCRbeta cDNA libraries were constructed, with sample barcodes and unique molecular identifiers added in the process. Trizol reagent was used to extract RNA from every sample. Library amplification was performed in two PCR steps, and a second sample barcode and Illumina TruSeq adapters were introduced in the second step. The libraries were sequenced on an Illumina NovaSeq using 2 x 150 bp paired-end reads. In the authors' own workflow: With migec v1.2.7, reads were demultiplexed and then collapsed into UMI-guided consensus sequences. Using mixcr v2.1.11, the UMI consensuses were aligned to TRA and TRB V and J templates and assembled into clonotypes. A clonotype was counted as expanded or contracted only if both edgeR and NoisET called the change significant, with noise models trained on biological replicates. edgeR calls used a false discovery rate-adjusted p below 0.01 and a log2 fold-change threshold of 1. As an exploratory analysis of dynamics, PCA with hierarchical clustering was applied to max-normalized trajectories of the 1000 most abundant clonotypes. Separately sequenced CD4+ and CD8+ repertoires were used to assign a CD4 or CD8 phenotype to each responding clone. TCRdb reanalyzed the raw reads on its own, using fastp at Q25 for trimming and MiXCR for clone calling, and kept in-frame beta chains. All rows with the same CDR3 protein become a single entry with the most common DNA and genes. The V and J calls, along with clone size, are taken from TCRdb and not from the paper's own processing. This sample lists 350,000 to 500,000 distinct CDR3 sequences; under 20% were detected once. Under 25% of the sample is in the top ten clones.

The germline V gene yields MDHEN for CDR1 and SYDVKM for CDR2. Taken from cysteine to valine, the CDR3 has 12 residues. Solely the CDR3 DNA is kept, with 36 bases framed from the first base. The sequence was collected from a man between 18 and 35 years old who had mild COVID-19 (a few samples of this study predate the infection). The sample titles of this study are shuffled in the database, so cell type and time point are left out; the donor was told from shared clones. Recombination joined TRBV28 with TRBJ2-7; TRBD1 might be the D gene, on 5 matching bases. Sequenced material: PBMCs or a T cell subset sorted from them (not recorded which). Here is the DNA: TGTGACACCTCCGGACAAGACTACGAGCAGTACGTC. It specifies CDTSGQDYEQYV.